These 15 T cell receptor beta chains were all obtained from the same sample, sequenced in a study of OX40 agonist ivuxolimab in advanced cancers. The repertoire was sequenced with immunoSEQ multiplex PCR; TCRdb's copy has only in-frame clones and lacks some. This table has about 91,000 clones, 80% to 90% appearing once. The sample here was CD4+ or CD8+ T cells sorted from blood, taken in a trial of the OX40 agonist ivuxolimab. All receptors come from an adult with an advanced solid tumor such as melanoma, head and neck, liver or kidney cancer.

In this sample, this clone turned up a few times. V and J are TRBV7-3 and TRBJ2-5; tentatively, D is TRBD1 or TRBD2 (5 bases each). The germline gives CDR1 SGHTA, CDR2 FQGTGA. The CDR3 sequence is 16 residues long. Trimming removed 5 bases at V and 1 base at J, with 17 bases between. For the CDR3, the DNA is TGTGCCAGCAGCCCTGGGGGTAGGGGCCTCCAAGAGACCCAGTACTTC. This sequence encodes CASSPGGRGLQETQYF. Based on the CDR3 plus reference TRBV7-3 and TRBJ2-5, the full variable domain is GAGVSQTPSNKVTEKGKYVELRCDPISGHTALYWYRQSLGQGPEFLIYFQGTGAADDSGLPNDRFFAVRPEGSVSTLKIQRTERGDSAVYLCASSPGGRGLQETQYFGPGTRLLVL.

This clone was recorded once. The rearrangement links TRBV6-5 to TRBJ1-5; D is unresolved. Per the germline V gene, CDR1 is MNHEY and CDR2 is SVGAGI. The V end lost 4 bases, the J end lost 2 bases, and 12 bases lay between the germline ends. The CDR3 length is 15 residues. CDR3 residues: CASSSHLKGNQPQHF. CDR3 DNA: TGTGCCAGCAGTTCTCATCTTAAGGGCAATCAGCCCCAGCATTTT.

The chain has TRBV5-1 and TRBJ2-1, with TRBD2 matching 16 bases. CDR3 length: 16 amino acids. Germline CDR1 is SGHRS and CDR2 is YFSETQ. The J segment lost 7 bases and the V segment lost 3 bases, leaving 4 bases of the junction unmatched. This CDR3 reads CASSSGTSGRANEQFF. CDR3 coding DNA: TGCGCCAGCAGCTCCGGGACTAGCGGGAGGGCAAATGAGCAGTTCTTC.

V usage is TRBV9 and J usage is TRBJ2-2; 9 nucleotides line up with TRBD2. Germline V gene data show CDR1 as SGDLS and CDR2 as YYNGEE. There are 20 residues in the CDR3. V dropped 0 bases and J dropped 4; count of bases not matched to a gene: 16. In nucleotides, the CDR3 is TGTGCCAGCAGCGTAGCTCCCAACCTGGGGCTAGCGGGAAGCACCGGGGAGCTGTTTTTT. It translates to CASSVAPNLGLAGSTGELFF.

In DNA, the CDR3 is TGTGCCAGCAGTCCACTAGCCCCAGAGACCCAGTACTTC. It is translated as CASSPLAPETQYF. The chain links TRBV27 to TRBJ2-5; D is possibly TRBD2 (6 bases). Germline CDR1 MNHEY, CDR2 SMNVEV (reference sequence). The CDR3 has 13 amino acids. Trimming stripped 5 bases from V and 4 bases from J, with 11 bases between.

The J gene is TRBJ2-3, the V gene TRBV5-1, with 11 bases identical to TRBD2. Germline trimming cut 4 bases from V and 3 bases from J; bases unmatched to any gene: 10. This CDR3 has 17 amino acids. Germline lookup yields CDR1 SGHRS and CDR2 YFSETQ. Written as DNA, the CDR3 is TGCGCCAGCAGCCCAAGTACTAGCGGGAGTGTTACAGATACGCAGTATTTT. It yields the protein CASSPSTSGSVTDTQYF. Looking up the rest from reference TRBV5-1 and TRBJ2-3 gives the full variable domain: KAGVTQTPRYLIKTRGQQVTLSCSPISGHRSVSWYQQTPGQGLQFLFEYFSETQRNKGNFPGRFSGRQFSNSRSEMNVSTLELGDSALYLCASSPSTSGSVTDTQYFGPGTRLTVL.

V and J are TRBV5-4 and TRBJ1-2; TRBD1 might be the D (6 bases). CDR3 length: 15 amino acids. The V end was cut by 4 bases, the J end by 1 base, with 14 bases between. Germline V gene sequence: CDR1 SGHNT, CDR2 YYREEE (reference sequence). In nucleotides, the CDR3 is TGTGCCAGCAGCCCCCGAGCGGACAGTAACTATGGCTACACCTTC. Its translation: CASSPRADSNYGYTF.

The CDR3 bases are TGTGCCAGTAAAACCGGAGTTATGAACACTGAAGCTTTCTTT. This translates into CASKTGVMNTEAFF. The genes are TRBV19 and TRBJ1-1; no clear D. The CDR3 is made up of 14 amino acids. Germline CDR1 reads LNHDA; CDR2 reads SQIVND (reference sequence). Trimming shortened V by 7 bases and J by 0 bases, and 12 bases separated the two germline ends.

This clone came up once. The chain joins TRBV5-1 to TRBJ2-3, with D tentatively TRBD1 (5 bases). The CDR3 consists of 14 residues. Per germline, CDR1 SGHRS and CDR2 YFSETQ. V lost 7 bases and J lost 4, with 16 bases in between. This chain's CDR3 is CASLPGARADTQYF. The CDR3 coding sequence is TGCGCCAGCCTCCCTGGGGCGCGTGCAGATACGCAGTATTTT.

The chain has TRBV27 and TRBJ2-1; possibly TRBD1 or TRBD2 for D (6 bases each). Trimming pared 2 bases from V and 10 bases from J, leaving 9 bases between. The germline V gene encodes CDR1 MNHEY and CDR2 SMNVEV (reference sequence). This CDR3 comprises 12 residues. DNA for the CDR3: TGTGCCAGCAGTTTACGAGGGGGGGAGCAGTTCTTC. Translated: CASSLRGGEQFF.

J is TRBJ2-2 and V is TRBV18, with 7 nucleotides matching TRBD1. The CDR3 extends over 15 amino acids. The germline V gene has CDR1 KGHSH and CDR2 LQKENI. Germline trimming cut 6 bases from V and 2 bases from J; bases unmatched to any gene: 6. The CDR3 here is CASSTGQLNTGELFF. DNA for the CDR3: TGTGCCAGCTCGACGGGACAGCTCAACACCGGGGAGCTGTTTTTT.

The chain is built from TRBV4-2 and TRBJ2-5, with TRBD2 as a possible D gene (6 bases). Germline V lookup: CDR1 LGHNA, CDR2 YNFKEQ. CDR3 size: 17 residues. V shed 0 bases and J shed 2 bases, with 16 bases lying between them. The CDR3 region is CASSQDLVGEEQETQYF. The CDR3 bases are TGTGCCAGCAGCCAAGATCTAGTCGGGGAGGAGCAAGAGACCCAGTACTTC.

This clone was recorded once. This chain uses TRBV7-6 with TRBJ1-1; D is ambiguous. The CDR3 totals 15 residues. V lost 1 base, J lost 1 base, and 10 bases lay in between. Germline CDR1 is SGHVS and CDR2 is FNYEAQ. CDR3 amino acids: CASSLVVGKNTEAFF. CDR3 nucleotides: TGTGCCAGCAGCTTAGTGGTGGGCAAGAACACTGAAGCTTTCTTT.

The CDR3 bases are TGTGCCAGCAGTGCAGGGTCAACTAATGAAAAACTGTTTTTT. This translates into CASSAGSTNEKLFF. The genes are TRBV6-5 and TRBJ1-4; weak D call: TRBD1 (5 bases). CDR3 length: 14 amino acids. The V gene lost 5 bases and the J gene lost 0 bases, with 7 bases spanning the gap. Germline assignment: CDR1 MNHEY and CDR2 SVGAGI.

V is TRBV21-1 and J is TRBJ2-7; the D segment call TRBD2 is taken from the table without a DNA check. TRBV21-1 is listed as a pseudogene. The CDR3 covers 15 residues. The CDR3 coding sequence is TGTGCCAGCAGCATCCCAGCGGGAGTTTTACACGAGCAGTACTTC. It encodes CASSIPAGVLHEQYF.